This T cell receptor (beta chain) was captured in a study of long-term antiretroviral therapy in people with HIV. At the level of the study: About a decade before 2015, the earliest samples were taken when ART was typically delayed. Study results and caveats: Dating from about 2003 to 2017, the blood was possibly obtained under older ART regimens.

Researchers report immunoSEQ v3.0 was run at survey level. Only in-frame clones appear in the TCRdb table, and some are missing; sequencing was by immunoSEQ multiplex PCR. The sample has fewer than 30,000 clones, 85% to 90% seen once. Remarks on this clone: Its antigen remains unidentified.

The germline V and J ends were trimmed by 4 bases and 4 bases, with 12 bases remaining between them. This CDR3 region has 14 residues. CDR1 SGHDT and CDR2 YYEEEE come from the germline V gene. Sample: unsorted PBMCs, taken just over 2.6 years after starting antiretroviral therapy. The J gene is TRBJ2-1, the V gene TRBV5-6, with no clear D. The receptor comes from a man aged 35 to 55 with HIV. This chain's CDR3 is CASSLRRRYNEQFF. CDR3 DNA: TGTGCCAGCAGCCTCCGCCGTAGGTACAATGAGCAGTTCTTC.